The clone carrying this T cell receptor (beta chain) was detected once. Its antigen remains unknown. Data came from immunoSEQ multiplex PCR; TCRdb stores just in-frame clones and leaves some out. The sample contains roughly 31,000 clones, around 90% of which appear only once. These data are taken from a study of T cells in pancreatic ductal adenocarcinoma. General study results and limits: Results skew toward the minority of patients with early-stage disease. Tumor-versus-blood clonality comparisons may be biased toward lower tumor diversity. Tumor and blood clonality did not differ significantly, about 0.12 versus 0.079. Tumor samples had fewer productive templates and roughly 8-fold fewer unique clonotypes than blood.

The selected patients with pancreatic ductal adenocarcinoma had surgery but no neoadjuvant therapy. CDR1 MGHRA and CDR2 YSYEKL come from the germline V gene. CDR3 length equals 18 residues. V gave up 5 bases and J gave up 0 bases, with 22 bases separating them. The chain is built from TRBV4-1 and TRBJ1-2; D ambiguous. The receptor comes from a human donor with pancreatic ductal adenocarcinoma. The material sequenced was PBMCs. The CDR3: CASSTQMPSRQTNYGYTF. The CDR3 DNA reads TGCGCCAGCAGCACTCAAATGCCTTCACGCCAAACTAACTATGGCTACACCTTC.